A selection of T cell receptor beta chains follows, all from one sample in a study of OX40 agonist ivuxolimab in advanced cancers. The protocol was immunoSEQ multiplex PCR, while the TCRdb copy is restricted to in-frame clones and leaves out a portion. There are approximately 37,000 clones in the sample; 83% occur only once, and under 25% lies in the top ten. Specimen: CD4+ or CD8+ T cells sorted from blood, collected in a trial of the OX40 agonist ivuxolimab. The receptors come from an adult with an advanced solid tumor such as melanoma, head and neck, liver or kidney cancer. The CDR3 runs from the conserved cysteine through the conserved F or W. D genes are given only for firm matches. Part of the rows lack a size; the others show once, few, many or a class for expanded clones.

j_call v_call clone_size d_call cdr3_aa cdr3_nt
TRBJ2-3 TRBV5-1 - - CASSPHVGGDTQYF TGCGCCAGCAGCCCGCACGTGGGGGGTGATACGCAGTATTTT
TRBJ2-1 TRBV16 - - CASSHFPTGRAYNEQFF TGTGCCAGCAGCCACTTTCCTACAGGGAGGGCATACAATGAGCAGTTCTTC
TRBJ2-6 TRBV27 once - CATGRGANVLTF TGTGCCACAGGGAGGGGGGCCAACGTCCTGACTTTC
TRBJ2-3 TRBV5-1 - TRBD1 CASSSRDSLTFYTQYF TGCGCCAGCAGCTCTAGGGACAGCCTCACGTTTTATACGCAGTATTTT
TRBJ2-1 TRBV2 - - CASRDGGLVDEQFF TGTGCCAGCAGGGACGGGGGGCTGGTGGATGAGCAGTTCTTC
TRBJ1-1 TRBV19 - TRBD1 CASSFTGVNTEAFF TGTGCCAGTAGTTTCACAGGGGTGAACACTGAAGCTTTCTTT
TRBJ2-3 TRBV29-1 - TRBD1 CSVLTGTGTTDTQYF TGCAGCGTTCTTACCGGGACAGGGACCACAGATACGCAGTATTTT
TRBJ2-7 TRBV6-1 - - CASSFSYEQYF TGTGCCAGCAGTTTCAGCTACGAGCAGTACTTC
TRBJ1-1 TRBV29-1 once - CSAADLMNTEAFF TGCAGCGCCGCCGACCTCATGAACACTGAAGCTTTCTTT
TRBJ2-7 TRBV27 - - CASSLDPAGLSYEQYF TGTGCCAGCAGTTTAGATCCGGCAGGGCTTAGCTACGAGCAGTACTTC
TRBJ2-1 TRBV28 many - CASSLIGQDEQFF TGTGCCAGCAGTTTAATAGGTCAGGATGAGCAGTTCTTC
TRBJ2-7 TRBV4-1 - - CASSPDGGDEQYF TGCGCCAGCAGCCCTGACGGCGGGGACGAGCAGTACTTC
TRBJ2-3 TRBV14 - - CASSHGRIITSTDTQYF TGTGCCAGCAGCCACGGACGGATTATTACCTCCACAGATACGCAGTATTTT
TRBJ2-3 TRBV13 once TRBD2 CASSDGLAGRADTQYF TGTGCCAGCAGCGACGGACTAGCGGGGCGCGCGGATACGCAGTATTTT
TRBJ1-6 TRBV7-8 - - CASSDGSRDYNSPLHF TGTGCCAGCAGCGACGGGAGCAGGGACTATAATTCACCCCTCCACTTT
TRBJ1-1 TRBV7-9 - - CASSNTEAFF TGTGCCAGCAGCAATACTGAAGCTTTCTTT
TRBJ2-7 TRBV5-5 - - CASSLKWSGTVYEQYF TGTGCCAGCAGCTTGAAGTGGTCAGGGACCGTCTACGAGCAGTACTTC
TRBJ2-1 TRBV6-1 - - CASDETGASYNEQFF TGTGCCAGCGACGAAACGGGGGCCTCCTACAATGAGCAGTTCTTC
TRBJ2-3 TRBV15 few - CATSIYGTDTQYF TGTGCCACCAGCATATACGGCACAGATACGCAGTATTTT
TRBJ2-7 TRBV27 - TRBD1 CASSMTGVGTYEQYF TGTGCCAGCAGTATGACAGGGGTGGGCACCTACGAGCAGTACTTC
TRBJ2-4 TRBV6-4 few TRBD2 CASRPHGVGLAGERDIQYF TGTGCCAGCAGGCCCCACGGGGTGGGACTAGCGGGAGAGCGGGACATTCAGTACTTC
TRBJ1-6 TRBV9 - TRBD1 CASRSGGSNSPLHF TGTGCCAGCAGGTCAGGGGGCTCAAATTCACCCCTCCACTTT